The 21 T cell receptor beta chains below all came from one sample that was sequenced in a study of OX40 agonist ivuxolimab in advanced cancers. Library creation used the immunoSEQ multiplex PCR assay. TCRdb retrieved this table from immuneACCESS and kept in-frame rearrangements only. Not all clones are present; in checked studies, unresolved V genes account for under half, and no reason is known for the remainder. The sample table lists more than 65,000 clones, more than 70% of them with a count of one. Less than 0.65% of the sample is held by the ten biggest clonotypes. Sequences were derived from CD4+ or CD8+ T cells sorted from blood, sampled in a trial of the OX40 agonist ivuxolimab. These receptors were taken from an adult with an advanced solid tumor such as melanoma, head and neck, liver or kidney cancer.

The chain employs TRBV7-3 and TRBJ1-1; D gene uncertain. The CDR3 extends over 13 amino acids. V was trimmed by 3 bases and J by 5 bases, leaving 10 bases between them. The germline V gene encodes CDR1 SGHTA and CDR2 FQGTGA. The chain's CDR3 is CASSFQGGTEAFF. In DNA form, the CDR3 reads TGTGCCAGCAGCTTTCAAGGCGGGACTGAAGCTTTCTTT.

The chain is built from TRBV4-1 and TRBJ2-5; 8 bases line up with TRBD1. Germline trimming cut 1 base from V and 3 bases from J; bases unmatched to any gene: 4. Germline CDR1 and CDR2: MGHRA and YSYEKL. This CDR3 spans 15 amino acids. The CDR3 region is CASSQGLDREETQYF. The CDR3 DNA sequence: TGCGCCAGCAGCCAAGGATTGGACAGGGAAGAGACCCAGTACTTC.

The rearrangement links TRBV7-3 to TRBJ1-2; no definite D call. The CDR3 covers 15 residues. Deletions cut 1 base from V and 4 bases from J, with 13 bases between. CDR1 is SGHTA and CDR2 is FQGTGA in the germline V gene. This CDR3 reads CASSLKRAPLYGYTF. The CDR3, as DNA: TGTGCCAGCAGCTTAAAGCGGGCCCCCCTCTATGGCTACACCTTC.

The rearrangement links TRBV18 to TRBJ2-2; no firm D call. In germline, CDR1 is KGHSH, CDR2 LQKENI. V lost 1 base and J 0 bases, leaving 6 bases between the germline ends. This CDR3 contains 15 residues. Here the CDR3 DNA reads TGTGCCAGCTCACCACGAACAGCGAACACCGGGGAGCTGTTTTTT. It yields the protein CASSPRTANTGELFF.

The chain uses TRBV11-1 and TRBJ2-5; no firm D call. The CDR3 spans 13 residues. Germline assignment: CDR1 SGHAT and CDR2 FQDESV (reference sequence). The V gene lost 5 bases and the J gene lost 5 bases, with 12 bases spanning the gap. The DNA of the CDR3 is TGTGCCAGCAGCGGCGGTTCTTGGGAGACCCAGTACTTC. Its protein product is CASSGGSWETQYF.

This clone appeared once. CDR3 protein: CASSLGGATYNEQFF. The CDR3 bases are TGTGCCAGCAGCTTAGGCGGGGCTACCTACAATGAGCAGTTCTTC. This rearrangement joins TRBV7-9 to TRBJ2-1; the D gene is possibly TRBD2 (6 bases). V was trimmed by 1 base and J by 2 bases, leaving 9 bases between them. CDR3 length: 15 amino acids. Germline values: CDR1 SEHNR, CDR2 FQNEAQ (reference sequence).

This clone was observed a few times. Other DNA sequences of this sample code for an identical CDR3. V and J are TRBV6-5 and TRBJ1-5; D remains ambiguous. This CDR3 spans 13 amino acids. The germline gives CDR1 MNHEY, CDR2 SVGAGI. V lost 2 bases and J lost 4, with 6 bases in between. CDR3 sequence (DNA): TGTGCCAGCAGTTACGGGCGGAATCAGCCCCAGCATTTT. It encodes CASSYGRNQPQHF.

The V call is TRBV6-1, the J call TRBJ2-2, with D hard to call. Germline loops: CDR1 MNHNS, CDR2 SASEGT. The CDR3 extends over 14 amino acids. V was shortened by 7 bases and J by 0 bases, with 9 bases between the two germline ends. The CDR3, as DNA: TGTGCCAGCACTGGCGGCGCGAACACCGGGGAGCTGTTTTTT. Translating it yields CASTGGANTGELFF.

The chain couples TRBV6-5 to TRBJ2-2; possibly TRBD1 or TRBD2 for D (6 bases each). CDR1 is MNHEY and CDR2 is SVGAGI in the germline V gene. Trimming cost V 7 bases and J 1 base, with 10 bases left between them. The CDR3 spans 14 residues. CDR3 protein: CASTRGVNTGELFF. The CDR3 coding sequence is TGTGCCAGCACAAGGGGGGTGAACACCGGGGAGCTGTTTTTT.

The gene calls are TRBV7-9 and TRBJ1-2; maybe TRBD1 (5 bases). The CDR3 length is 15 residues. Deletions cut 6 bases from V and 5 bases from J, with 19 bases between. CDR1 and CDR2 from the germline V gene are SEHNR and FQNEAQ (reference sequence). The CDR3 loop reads CASSPDTSKGYGYTF. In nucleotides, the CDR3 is TGTGCCAGCAGTCCGGACACTTCTAAGGGATATGGCTACACCTTC.

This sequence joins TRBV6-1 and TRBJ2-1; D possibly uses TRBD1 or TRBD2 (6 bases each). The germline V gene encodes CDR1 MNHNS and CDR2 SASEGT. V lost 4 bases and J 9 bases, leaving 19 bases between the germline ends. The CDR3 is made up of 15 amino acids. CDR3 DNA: TGTGCCAGCAGTGGATCTAGCGTCGGGGGCGGTGAGCAGTTCTTC. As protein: CASSGSSVGGGEQFF.

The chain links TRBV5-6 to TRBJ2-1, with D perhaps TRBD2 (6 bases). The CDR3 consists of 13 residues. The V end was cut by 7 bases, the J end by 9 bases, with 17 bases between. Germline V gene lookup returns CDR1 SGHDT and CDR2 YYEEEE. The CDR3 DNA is TGTGCCAGCCGTGGCGGGGCGATCGGTGAGCAGTTCTTC. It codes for CASRGGAIGEQFF.

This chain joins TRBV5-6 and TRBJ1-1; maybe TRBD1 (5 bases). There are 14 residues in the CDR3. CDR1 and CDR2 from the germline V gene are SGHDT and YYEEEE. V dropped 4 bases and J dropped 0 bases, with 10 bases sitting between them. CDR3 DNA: TGTGCCAGCAGCGCGGGGGTCATGAACACTGAAGCTTTCTTT. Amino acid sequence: CASSAGVMNTEAFF.

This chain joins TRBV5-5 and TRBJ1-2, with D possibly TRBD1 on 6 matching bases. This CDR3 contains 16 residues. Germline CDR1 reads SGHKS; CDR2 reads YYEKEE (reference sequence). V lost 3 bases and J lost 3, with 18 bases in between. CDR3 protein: CASSSPEWGADYGYTF. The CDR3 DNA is TGTGCCAGCAGCTCTCCGGAGTGGGGGGCGGACTATGGCTACACCTTC.

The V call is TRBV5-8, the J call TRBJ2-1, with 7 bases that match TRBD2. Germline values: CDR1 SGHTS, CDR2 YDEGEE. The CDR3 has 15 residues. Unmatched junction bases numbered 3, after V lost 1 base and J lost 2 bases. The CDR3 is CASSLFGTTYNEQFF. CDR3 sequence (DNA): TGTGCCAGCAGCTTGTTCGGGACTACCTACAATGAGCAGTTCTTC. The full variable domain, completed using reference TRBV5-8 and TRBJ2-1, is EAGVTQSPTHLIKTRGQQATLRCSPISGHTSVYWYQQALGLGLQFLLWYDEGEERNRGNFPPRFSGRQFPNYSSELNVNALELEDSALYLCASSLFGTTYNEQFFGPGTRLTVL.

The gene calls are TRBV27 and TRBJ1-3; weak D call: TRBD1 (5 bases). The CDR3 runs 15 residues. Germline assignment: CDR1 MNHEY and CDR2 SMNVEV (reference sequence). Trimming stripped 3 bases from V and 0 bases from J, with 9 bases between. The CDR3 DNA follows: TGTGCCAGCAGTTTGACAGCTACCTCTGGAAACACCATATATTTT. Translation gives CASSLTATSGNTIYF.

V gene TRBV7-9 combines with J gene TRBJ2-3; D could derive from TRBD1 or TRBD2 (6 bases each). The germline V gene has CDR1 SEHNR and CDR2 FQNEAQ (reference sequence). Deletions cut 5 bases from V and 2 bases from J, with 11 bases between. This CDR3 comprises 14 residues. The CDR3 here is CASSPRGHTDTQYF. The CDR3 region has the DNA TGTGCCAGCAGCCCTCGGGGGCACACAGATACGCAGTATTTT.

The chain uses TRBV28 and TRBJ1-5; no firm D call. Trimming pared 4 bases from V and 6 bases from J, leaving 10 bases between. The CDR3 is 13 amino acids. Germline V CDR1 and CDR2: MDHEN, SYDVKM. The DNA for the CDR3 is TGTGCCAGCAGTTCCCAATTGACTCAGCCCCAGCATTTT. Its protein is CASSSQLTQPQHF. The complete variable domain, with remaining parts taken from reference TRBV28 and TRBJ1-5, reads DVKVTQSSRYLVKRTGEKVFLECVQDMDHENMFWYRQDPGLGLRLIYFSYDVKMKEKGDIPEGYSVSREKKERFSLILESASTNQTSMYLCASSSQLTQPQHFGDGTRLSIL.

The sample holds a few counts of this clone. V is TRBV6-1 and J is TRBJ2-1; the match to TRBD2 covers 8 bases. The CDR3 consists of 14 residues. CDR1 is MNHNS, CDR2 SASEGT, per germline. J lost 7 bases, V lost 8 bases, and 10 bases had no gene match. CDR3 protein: CASLFAGGNNEQFF. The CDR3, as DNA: TGTGCCAGCCTTTTCGCGGGGGGAAATAATGAGCAGTTCTTC.

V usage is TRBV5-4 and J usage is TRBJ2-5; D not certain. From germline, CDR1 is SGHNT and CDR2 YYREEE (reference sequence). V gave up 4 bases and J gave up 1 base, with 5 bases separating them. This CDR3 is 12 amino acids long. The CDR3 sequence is CASSVRQETQYF. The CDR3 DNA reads TGTGCCAGCAGCGTACGCCAAGAGACCCAGTACTTC.

The CDR3 reads CASSFGTGYTGELFF. For the CDR3, the DNA is TGTGCCAGCAGCTTCGGGACAGGGTACACCGGGGAGCTGTTTTTT. The genes are TRBV5-6 and TRBJ2-2; 9 bases are a match to TRBD1. This CDR3 contains 15 residues. The germline gives CDR1 SGHDT, CDR2 YYEEEE. V shed 2 bases and J 3 bases; nucleotides not matched to a gene: 2. Filled out from reference TRBV5-6 and TRBJ2-2, the complete variable domain reads DAGVTQSPTHLIKTRGQQVTLRCSPKSGHDTVSWYQQALGQGPQFIFQYYEEEERQRGNFPDRFSGHQFPNYSSELNVNALLLGDSALYLCASSFGTGYTGELFFGEGSRLTVL.